Here is one T cell receptor beta chain with its context. The antigen is undetermined. At deep level, the assay was performed. Profiling relied on immunoSEQ multiplex PCR, and the TCRdb table lists in-frame clones only, not all of them. The sample holds 1,400,000 or so clones, approximately 98.5% seen once. The sample originates from a study of shared clonotypes between healthy human individuals. In the study overall: Three plates each covered CD4 naive and memory; CD8 naive two, CD8 memory one. Findings and caveats of the study: When compared with the clonotypes that were shared by all four sorted-subset donors, the non-shared clonotypes turned out to have lower generation probabilities.

CDR3 size: 15 residues. V lost 3 bases, J lost 1 base, and 1 base stayed unmatched. From germline, CDR1 is SGHTA and CDR2 FQGNSA. The specimen was naive CD4+ T cells sorted from blood. Regarding subset: CD45RA+ positively selected. The sequence derives from a man aged 25 to 40 in good health. This chain joins TRBV7-2 and TRBJ2-1; 9 positions match TRBD2. The CDR3 DNA reads TGTGCCAGCAGCTTTAGCGGGGGATCCTACAATGAGCAGTTCTTC. This codes for CASSFSGGSYNEQFF.